This section outlines one T cell receptor (beta chain) sequence together with its context. What it recognizes is unknown. Measured with immunoSEQ multiplex PCR; TCRdb has only the in-frame clones, and not every one. Altogether about 2.5 million clones are present, 80% to 95% being singletons, with the ten largest covering approximately 0.39%. Germline CDR1 and CDR2: SGHDN and FVKESK. V was pared by 4 bases and J by 8 bases, with 12 bases of the junction left unmatched. The CDR3 sequence is 16 residues long. This sample is drawn from a study of shared clonotypes between healthy human individuals. The study's findings and limits: Among several donors, about 5% of naive CD4 clonotypes were found in common.

None of the donors, who were healthy HIV-negative adults, had recently had acute infections or vaccinations. This receptor was taken from a man between 18 and 35 years old in good health. Some clones in this sample may be carry-over from other donors' samples. The genes are TRBV14 and TRBJ1-4; 8 nucleotides agree with TRBD1. What was sequenced was naive CD4+ T cells from PBMCs. Sample subset: CD45RA+ positively selected. The CDR3 here is CASSPAGQGLREKLFF. CDR3 DNA: TGTGCCAGCAGCCCTGCAGGACAGGGATTGAGAGAAAAACTGTTTTTT.